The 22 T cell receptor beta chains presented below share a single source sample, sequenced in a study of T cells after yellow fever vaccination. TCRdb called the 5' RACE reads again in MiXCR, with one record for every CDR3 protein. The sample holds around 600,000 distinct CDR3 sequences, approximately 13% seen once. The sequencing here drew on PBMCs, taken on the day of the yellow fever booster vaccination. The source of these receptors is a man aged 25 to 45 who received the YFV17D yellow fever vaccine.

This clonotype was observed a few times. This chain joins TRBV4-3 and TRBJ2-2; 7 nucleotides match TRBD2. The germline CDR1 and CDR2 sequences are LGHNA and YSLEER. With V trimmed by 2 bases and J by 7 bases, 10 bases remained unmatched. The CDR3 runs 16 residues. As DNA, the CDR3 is TGCGCCAGCAGCCAATCCCCAACTAGCGCAAACGGGGAGCTGTTTTTT. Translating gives CASSQSPTSANGELFF.

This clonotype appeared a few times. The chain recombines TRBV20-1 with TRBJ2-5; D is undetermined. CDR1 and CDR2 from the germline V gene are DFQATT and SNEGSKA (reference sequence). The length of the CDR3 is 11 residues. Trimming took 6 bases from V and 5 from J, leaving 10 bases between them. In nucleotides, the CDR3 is TGCAGTGCCGAGCGCCGGGAGACCCAGTACTTC. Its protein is CSAERRETQYF.

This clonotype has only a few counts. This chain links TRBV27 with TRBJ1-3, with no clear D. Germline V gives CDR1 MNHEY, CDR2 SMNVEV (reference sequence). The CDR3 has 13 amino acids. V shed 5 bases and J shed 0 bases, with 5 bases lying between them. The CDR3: CASSTHSGNTIYF. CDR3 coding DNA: TGTGCCAGCAGTACACACTCTGGAAACACCATATATTTT.

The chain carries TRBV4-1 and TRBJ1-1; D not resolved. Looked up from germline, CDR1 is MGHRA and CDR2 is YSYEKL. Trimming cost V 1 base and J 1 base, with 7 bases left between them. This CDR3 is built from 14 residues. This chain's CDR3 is CASSQGRWNTEAFF. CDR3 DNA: TGCGCCAGCAGCCAAGGGAGGTGGAACACTGAAGCTTTCTTT.

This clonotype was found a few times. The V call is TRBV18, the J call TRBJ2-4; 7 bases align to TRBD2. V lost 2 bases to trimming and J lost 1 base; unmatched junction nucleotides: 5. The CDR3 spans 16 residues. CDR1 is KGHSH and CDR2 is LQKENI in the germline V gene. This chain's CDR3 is CASSPSGEGAKNIQYF. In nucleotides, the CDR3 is TGTGCCAGCTCACCATCCGGGGAGGGGGCCAAAAACATTCAGTACTTC. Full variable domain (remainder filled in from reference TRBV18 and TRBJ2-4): NAGVMQNPRHLVRRRGQEARLRCSPMKGHSHVYWYRQLPEEGLKFMVYLQKENIIDESGMPKERFSAEFPKEGPSILRIQQVVRGDSAAYFCASSPSGEGAKNIQYFGAGTRLSVL.

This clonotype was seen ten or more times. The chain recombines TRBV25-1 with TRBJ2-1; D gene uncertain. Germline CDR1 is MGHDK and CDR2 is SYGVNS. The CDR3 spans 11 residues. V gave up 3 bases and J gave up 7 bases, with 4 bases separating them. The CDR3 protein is CASSDWNEQFF. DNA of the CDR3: TGTGCCAGCAGTGATTGGAATGAGCAGTTCTTC. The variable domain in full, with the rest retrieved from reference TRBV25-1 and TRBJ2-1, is EADIYQTPRYLVIGTGKKITLECSQTMGHDKMYWYQQDPGMELHLIHYSYGVNSTEKGDLSSESTVSRIRTEHFPLTLESARPSHTSQYLCASSDWNEQFFGPGTRLTVL.

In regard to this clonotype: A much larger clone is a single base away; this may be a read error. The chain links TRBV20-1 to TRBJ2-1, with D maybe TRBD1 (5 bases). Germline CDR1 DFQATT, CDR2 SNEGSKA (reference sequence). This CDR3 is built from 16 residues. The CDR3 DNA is TGCTGTGCTAGAGATCCTGGCGGTCCAGGGTACAATGAGCAGTTCTTC. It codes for CCARDPGGPGYNEQFF.

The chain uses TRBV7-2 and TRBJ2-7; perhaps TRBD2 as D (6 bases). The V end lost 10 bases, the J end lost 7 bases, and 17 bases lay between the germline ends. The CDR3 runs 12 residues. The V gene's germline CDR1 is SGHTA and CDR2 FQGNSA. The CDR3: CAIREAGKEQYF. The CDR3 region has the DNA TGTGCCATTAGGGAGGCCGGAAAAGAGCAGTACTTC.

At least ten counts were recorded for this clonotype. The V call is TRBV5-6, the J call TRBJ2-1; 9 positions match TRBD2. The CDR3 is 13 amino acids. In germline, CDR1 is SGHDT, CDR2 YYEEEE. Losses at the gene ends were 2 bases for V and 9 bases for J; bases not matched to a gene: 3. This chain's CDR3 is CASSFAGGGEQFF. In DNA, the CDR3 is TGTGCCAGCAGCTTTGCGGGAGGGGGTGAGCAGTTCTTC. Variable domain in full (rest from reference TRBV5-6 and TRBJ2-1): DAGVTQSPTHLIKTRGQQVTLRCSPKSGHDTVSWYQQALGQGPQFIFQYYEEEERQRGNFPDRFSGHQFPNYSSELNVNALLLGDSALYLCASSFAGGGEQFFGPGTRLTVL.

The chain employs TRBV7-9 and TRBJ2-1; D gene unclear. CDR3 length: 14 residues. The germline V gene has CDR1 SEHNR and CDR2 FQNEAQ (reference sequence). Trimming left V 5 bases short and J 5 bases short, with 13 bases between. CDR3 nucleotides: TGTGCCAGCAGCACCACTCGTATGGACAATGAGCAGTTCTTC. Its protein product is CASSTTRMDNEQFF.

CDR3 nucleotide sequence: TGTGCCAGCAGTGACGGACTAGCGGGAGTTGGGGCCAACGTCCTGACTTTC. It yields the protein CASSDGLAGVGANVLTF. The chain couples TRBV2 to TRBJ2-6, with 13 bases that match TRBD2. With V trimmed by 3 bases and J by 3 bases, 2 bases remained unmatched. Germline V gene lookup returns CDR1 SNHLY and CDR2 FYNNEI. CDR3 length: 17 amino acids.

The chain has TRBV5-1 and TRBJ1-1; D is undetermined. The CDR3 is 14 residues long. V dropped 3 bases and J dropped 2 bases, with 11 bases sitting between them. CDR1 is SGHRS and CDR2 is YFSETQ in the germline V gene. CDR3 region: CASSSVRYNTEAFF. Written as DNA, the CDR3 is TGCGCCAGCAGCTCGGTCAGATACAACACTGAAGCTTTCTTT.

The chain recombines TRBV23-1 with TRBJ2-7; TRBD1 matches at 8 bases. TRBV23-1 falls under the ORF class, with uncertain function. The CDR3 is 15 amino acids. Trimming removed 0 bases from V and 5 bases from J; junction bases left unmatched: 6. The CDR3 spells CASSQSGDRFHEQYF. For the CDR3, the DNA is TGCGCCAGCAGTCAATCGGGGGACAGGTTCCACGAGCAGTACTTC.

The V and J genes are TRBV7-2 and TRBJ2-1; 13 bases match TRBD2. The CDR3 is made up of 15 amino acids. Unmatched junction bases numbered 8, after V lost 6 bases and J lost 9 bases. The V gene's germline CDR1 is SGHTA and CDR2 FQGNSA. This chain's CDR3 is CASRIERLAGGEQFF. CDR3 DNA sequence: TGTGCCAGCAGAATAGAACGACTAGCGGGAGGTGAGCAGTTCTTC. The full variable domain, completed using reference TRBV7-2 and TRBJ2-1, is GAGVSQSPSNKVTEKGKDVELRCDPISGHTALYWYRQSLGQGLEFLIYFQGNSAPDKSGLPSDRFSAERTGGSVSTLTIQRTQQEDSAVYLCASRIERLAGGEQFFGPGTRLTVL.

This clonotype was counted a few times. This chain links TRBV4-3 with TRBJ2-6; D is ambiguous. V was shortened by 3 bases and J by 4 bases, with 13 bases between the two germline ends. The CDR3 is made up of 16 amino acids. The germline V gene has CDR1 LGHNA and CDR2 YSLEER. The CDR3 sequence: CASSQGSMSGANVLTF. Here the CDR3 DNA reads TGCGCCAGCAGCCAGGGTTCTATGTCGGGGGCCAACGTCCTGACTTTC.

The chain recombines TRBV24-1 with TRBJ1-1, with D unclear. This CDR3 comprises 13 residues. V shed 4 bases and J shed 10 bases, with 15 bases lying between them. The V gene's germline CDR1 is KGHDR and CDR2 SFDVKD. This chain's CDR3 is CATSETGRVGAFF. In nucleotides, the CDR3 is TGTGCCACCAGTGAGACGGGTAGAGTTGGAGCTTTCTTT.

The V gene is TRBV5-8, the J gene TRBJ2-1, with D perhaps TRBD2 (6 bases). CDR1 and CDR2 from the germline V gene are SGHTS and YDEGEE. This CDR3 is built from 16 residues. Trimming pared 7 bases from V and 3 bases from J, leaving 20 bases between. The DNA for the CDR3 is TGTGCCAGCGGCCCTGGGCCCGGGGGTGGCTACAATGAGCAGTTCTTC. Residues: CASGPGPGGGYNEQFF.

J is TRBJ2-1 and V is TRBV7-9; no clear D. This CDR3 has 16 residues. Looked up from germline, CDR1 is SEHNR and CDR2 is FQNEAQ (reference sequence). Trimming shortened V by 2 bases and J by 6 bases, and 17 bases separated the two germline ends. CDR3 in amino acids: CASSLFRSAFSNEQFF. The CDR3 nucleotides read TGTGCCAGCAGCTTATTCAGATCAGCTTTTAGCAATGAGCAGTTCTTC.

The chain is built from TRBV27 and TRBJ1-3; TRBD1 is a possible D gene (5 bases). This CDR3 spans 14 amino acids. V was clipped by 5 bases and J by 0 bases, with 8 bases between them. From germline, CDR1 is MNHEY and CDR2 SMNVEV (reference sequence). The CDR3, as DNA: TGTGCCAGCAGTAAAGGGGCCTCTGGAAACACCATATATTTT. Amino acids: CASSKGASGNTIYF.

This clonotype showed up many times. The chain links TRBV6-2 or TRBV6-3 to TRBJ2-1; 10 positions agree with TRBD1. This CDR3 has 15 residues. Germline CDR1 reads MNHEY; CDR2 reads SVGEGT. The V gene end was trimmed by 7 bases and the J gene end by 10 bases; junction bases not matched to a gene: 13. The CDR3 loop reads CASKTGTGELGEQFF. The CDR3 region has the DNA TGTGCCAGCAAGACCGGGACAGGGGAGTTAGGGGAGCAGTTCTTC.

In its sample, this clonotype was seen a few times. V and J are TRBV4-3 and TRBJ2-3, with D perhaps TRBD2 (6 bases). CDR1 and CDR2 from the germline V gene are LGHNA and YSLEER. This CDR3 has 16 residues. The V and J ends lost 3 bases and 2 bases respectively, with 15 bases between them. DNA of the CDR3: TGCGCCAGCAGCCAGGGTTTAGCGGAACTCACAGATACGCAGTATTTT. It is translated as CASSQGLAELTDTQYF.

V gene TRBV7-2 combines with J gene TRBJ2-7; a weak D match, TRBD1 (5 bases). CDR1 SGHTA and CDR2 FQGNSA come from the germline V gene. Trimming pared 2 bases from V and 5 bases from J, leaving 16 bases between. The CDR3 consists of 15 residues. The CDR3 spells CASSLRWQGAHEQYF. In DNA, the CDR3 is TGTGCCAGCAGCTTAAGGTGGCAGGGTGCCCACGAGCAGTACTTC.